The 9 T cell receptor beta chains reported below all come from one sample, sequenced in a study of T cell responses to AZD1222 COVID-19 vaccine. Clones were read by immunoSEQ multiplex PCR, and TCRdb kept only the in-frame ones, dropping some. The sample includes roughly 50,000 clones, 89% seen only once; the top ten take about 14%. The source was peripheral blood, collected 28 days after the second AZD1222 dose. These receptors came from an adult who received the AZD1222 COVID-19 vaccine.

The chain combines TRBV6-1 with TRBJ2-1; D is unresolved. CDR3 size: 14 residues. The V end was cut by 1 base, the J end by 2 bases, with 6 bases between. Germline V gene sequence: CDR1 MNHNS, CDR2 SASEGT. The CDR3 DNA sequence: TGTGCCAGCAGTGAAGACTACACCTACAATGAGCAGTTCTTC. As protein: CASSEDYTYNEQFF.

In DNA, the CDR3 is TGTGCCAGCAGCGGGAGCGGGTACGAGCAGTACTTC. It translates to CASSGSGYEQYF. The chain employs TRBV6-5 and TRBJ2-7; D may be TRBD2 (6 bases). V was clipped by 6 bases and J by 4 bases, with 10 bases between them. Germline V lookup: CDR1 MNHEY, CDR2 SVGAGI. This CDR3 spans 12 amino acids.

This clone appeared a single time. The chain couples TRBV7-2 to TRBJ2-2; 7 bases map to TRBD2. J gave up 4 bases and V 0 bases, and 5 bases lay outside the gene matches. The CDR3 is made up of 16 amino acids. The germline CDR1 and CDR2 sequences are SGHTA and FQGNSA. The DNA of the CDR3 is TGTGCCAGCAGCTTAGCGGCGGGAGTGGGCACCGGGGAGCTGTTTTTT. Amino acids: CASSLAAGVGTGELFF.

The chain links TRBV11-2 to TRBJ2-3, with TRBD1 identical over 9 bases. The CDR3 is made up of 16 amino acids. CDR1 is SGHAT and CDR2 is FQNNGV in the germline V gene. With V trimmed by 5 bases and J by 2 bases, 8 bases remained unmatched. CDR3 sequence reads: CASSVTGTGITDTQYF. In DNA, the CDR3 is TGTGCCAGCAGCGTCACCGGGACAGGGATCACAGATACGCAGTATTTT.

The CDR3 nucleotides read TGTGCCAGCAGTTACTCTCGGAGAAGCCAAGAGACCCAGTACTTC. It is translated as CASSYSRRSQETQYF. The V call is TRBV6-5, the J call TRBJ2-5; D gene unclear. Germline V gives CDR1 MNHEY, CDR2 SVGAGI. Trimming took off 0 bases at V and 1 base at J, with 9 bases between the two ends. The CDR3 has 15 amino acids.

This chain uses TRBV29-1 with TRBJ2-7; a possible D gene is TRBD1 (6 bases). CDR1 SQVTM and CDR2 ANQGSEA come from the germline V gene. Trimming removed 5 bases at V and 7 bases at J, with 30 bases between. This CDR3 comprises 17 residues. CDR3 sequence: CSVWRVSSRDTLGEQYF. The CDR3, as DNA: TGCAGCGTTTGGCGGGTTTCCTCCCGGGACACCTTGGGAGAGCAGTACTTC.

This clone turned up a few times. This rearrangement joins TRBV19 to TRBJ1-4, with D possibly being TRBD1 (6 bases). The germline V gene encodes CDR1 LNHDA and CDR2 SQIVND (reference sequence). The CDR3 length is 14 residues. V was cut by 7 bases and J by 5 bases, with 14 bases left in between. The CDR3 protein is CASTSTGKNEKLFF. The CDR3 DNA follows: TGTGCCAGTACCTCAACAGGGAAGAATGAAAAACTGTTTTTT.

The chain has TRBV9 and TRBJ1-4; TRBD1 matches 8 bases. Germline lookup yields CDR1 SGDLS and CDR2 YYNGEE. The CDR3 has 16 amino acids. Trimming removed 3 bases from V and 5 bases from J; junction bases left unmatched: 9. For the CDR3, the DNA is TGTGCCAGCAGCGCGGAGCCGGGACAGGCCAATGAAAAACTGTTTTTT. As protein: CASSAEPGQANEKLFF. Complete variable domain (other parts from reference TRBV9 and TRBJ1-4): DSGVTQTPKHLITATGQRVTLRCSPRSGDLSVYWYQQSLDQGLQFLIQYYNGEERAKGNILERFSAQQFPDLHSELNLSSLELGDSALYFCASSAEPGQANEKLFFGSGTQLSVL.

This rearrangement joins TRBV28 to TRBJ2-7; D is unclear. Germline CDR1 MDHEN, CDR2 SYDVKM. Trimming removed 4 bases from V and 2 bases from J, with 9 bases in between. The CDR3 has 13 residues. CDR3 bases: TGTGCCAGCAGTTCACCGTCGACCTACGAGCAGTACTTC. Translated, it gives CASSSPSTYEQYF.